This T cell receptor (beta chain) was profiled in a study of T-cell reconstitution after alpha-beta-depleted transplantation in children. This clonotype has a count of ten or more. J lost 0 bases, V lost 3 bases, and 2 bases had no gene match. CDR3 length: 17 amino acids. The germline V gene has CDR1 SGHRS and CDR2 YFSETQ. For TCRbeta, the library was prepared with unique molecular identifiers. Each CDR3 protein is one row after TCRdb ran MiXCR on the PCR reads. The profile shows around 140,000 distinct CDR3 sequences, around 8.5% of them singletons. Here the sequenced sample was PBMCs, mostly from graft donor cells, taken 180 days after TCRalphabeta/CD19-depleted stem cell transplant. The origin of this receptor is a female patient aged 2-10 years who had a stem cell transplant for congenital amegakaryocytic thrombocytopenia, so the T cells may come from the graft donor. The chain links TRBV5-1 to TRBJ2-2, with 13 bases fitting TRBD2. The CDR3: CASSSTSGRSNTGELFF. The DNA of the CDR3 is TGCGCCAGCAGCTCGACTAGCGGGAGGTCGAACACCGGGGAGCTGTTTTTT.